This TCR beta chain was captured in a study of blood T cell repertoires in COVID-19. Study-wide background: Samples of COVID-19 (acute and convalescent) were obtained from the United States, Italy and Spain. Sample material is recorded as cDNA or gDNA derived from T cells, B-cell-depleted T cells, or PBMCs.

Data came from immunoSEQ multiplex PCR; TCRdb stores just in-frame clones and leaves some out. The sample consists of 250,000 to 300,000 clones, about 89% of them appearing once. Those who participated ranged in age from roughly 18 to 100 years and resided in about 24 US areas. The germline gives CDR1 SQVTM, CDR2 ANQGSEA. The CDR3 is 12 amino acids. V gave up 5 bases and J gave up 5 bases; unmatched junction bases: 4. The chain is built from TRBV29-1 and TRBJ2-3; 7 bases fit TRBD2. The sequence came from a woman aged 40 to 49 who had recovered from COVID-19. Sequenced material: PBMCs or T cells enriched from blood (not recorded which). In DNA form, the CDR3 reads TGCAGCGTTAGACTAGCACAAGATACGCAGTATTTT. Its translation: CSVRLAQDTQYF.